This note documents a single TCR beta chain sequence. Its specificity is unknown. Clones were sequenced by immunoSEQ multiplex PCR, and TCRdb holds only the in-frame ones, with some missing. The table has about 84,000 clones, roughly nine tenths seen once. The germline CDR1 and CDR2 sequences are SGDLS and YYNGEE. V lost 0 bases to trimming and J lost 1 base, with 13 bases between them. The CDR3 length is 16 residues. The data were obtained in a study of T cell responses to AZD1222 COVID-19 vaccine. Findings of the study overall: Donor demographics were predominantly white British with a female majority; clonal diversity may be underestimated. Only a handful of AZD1222 recipients, several in all, had baseline seropositivity.

This sample comprised peripheral blood, obtained 28 days after the second AZD1222 dose. The chain employs TRBV9 and TRBJ2-5; unclear D gene. The source of this sequence is an adult who received the AZD1222 COVID-19 vaccine. CDR3 protein: CASSVAAGRFQETQYF. The CDR3 DNA reads as TGTGCCAGCAGCGTAGCGGCAGGCCGGTTCCAAGAGACCCAGTACTTC.